This TCR beta chain was captured by sequencing in a study of blood T cell repertoires in COVID-19. Clones were read by immunoSEQ multiplex PCR, and TCRdb kept only the in-frame ones, dropping some. The table includes more than 300,000 clones, 90% detected once. The study recruited people aged 18 to 89 years across 24 US areas. Which cohort a participant joined came from the clinical history participants gave. The germline V gene has CDR1 ENHRY and CDR2 SYGVKD. The V gene lost 3 bases and the J gene lost 2 bases, with 7 bases spanning the gap. The CDR3 covers 13 residues. Material for sequencing was PBMCs or T cells enriched from blood (not recorded which). The source is a woman aged 30 to 39 who had been exposed to COVID-19. The V gene is TRBV10-3, the J gene TRBJ1-2; D call uncertain. CDR3 in amino acids: CAISDHGNYGYTF. DNA for the CDR3: TGTGCCATCAGTGACCACGGGAACTATGGCTACACCTTC.